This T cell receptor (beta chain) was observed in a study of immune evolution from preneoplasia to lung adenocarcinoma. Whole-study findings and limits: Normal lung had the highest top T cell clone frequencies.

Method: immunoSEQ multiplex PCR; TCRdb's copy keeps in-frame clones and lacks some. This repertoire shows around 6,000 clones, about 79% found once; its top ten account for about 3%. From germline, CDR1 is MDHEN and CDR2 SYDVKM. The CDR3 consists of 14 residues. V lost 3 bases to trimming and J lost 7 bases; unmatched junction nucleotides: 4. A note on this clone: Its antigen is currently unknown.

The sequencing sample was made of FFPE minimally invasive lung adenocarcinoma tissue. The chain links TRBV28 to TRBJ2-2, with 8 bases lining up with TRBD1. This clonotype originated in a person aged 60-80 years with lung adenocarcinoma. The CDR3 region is CASSFSGGYGELFF. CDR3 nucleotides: TGTGCCAGCAGTTTCTCAGGGGGCTACGGGGAGCTGTTTTTT.